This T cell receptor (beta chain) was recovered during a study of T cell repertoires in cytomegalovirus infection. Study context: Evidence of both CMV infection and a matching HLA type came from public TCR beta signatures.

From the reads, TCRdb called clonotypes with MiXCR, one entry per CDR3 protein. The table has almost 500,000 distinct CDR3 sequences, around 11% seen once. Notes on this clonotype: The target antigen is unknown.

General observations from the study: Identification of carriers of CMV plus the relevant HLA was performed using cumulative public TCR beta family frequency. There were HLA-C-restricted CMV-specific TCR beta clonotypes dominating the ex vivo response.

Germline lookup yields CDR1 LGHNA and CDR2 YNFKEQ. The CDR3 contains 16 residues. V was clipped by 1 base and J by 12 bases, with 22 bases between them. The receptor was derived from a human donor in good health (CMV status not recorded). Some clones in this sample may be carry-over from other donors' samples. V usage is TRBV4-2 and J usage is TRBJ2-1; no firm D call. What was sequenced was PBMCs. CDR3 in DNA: TGTGCCAGCAGCCAAGGAATGGGCGGAAGGCCGGCTGGGCAGTTCTTC. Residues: CASSQGMGGRPAGQFF.